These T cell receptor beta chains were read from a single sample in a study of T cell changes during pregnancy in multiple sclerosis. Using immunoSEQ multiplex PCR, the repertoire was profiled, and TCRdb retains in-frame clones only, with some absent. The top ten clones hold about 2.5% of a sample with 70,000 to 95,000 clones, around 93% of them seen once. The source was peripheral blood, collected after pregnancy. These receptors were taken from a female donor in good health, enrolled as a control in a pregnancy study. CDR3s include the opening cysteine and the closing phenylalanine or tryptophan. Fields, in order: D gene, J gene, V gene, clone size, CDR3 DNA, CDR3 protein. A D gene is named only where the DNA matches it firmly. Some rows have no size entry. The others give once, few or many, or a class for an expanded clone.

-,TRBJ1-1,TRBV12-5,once,TGTGCTAGTGGTTACCAGGGATATGAAGCTTTCTTT,CASGYQGYEAFF
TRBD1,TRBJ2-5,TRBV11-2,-,TGTGCCAGCAGCCCGGGACAGCAAGAGACCCAGTACTTC,CASSPGQQETQYF
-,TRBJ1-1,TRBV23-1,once,TGCGCCAGCAGTCCTACAAAAACGACAGAGTCCTCGGGCACTGAAGCTTTCTTT,CASSPTKTTESSGTEAFF
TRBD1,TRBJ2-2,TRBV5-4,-,TGTGCCAGCAGCTTGGACAGGGGGCTGAACACCGGGGAGCTGTTTTTT,CASSLDRGLNTGELFF
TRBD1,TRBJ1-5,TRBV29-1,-,TGCAGCGGGGGGGACAGTAGCAATCAGCCCCAGCATTTT,CSGGDSSNQPQHF
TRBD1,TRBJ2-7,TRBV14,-,TGTGCCAGTGGACAGGGAATCTACTACGAGCAGTACTTC,CASGQGIYYEQYF
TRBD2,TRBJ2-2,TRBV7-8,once,TGTGCCAGCAGCTTAACCCTAGCGGAGCGTAGCGGGGAGCTGTTTTTT,CASSLTLAERSGELFF
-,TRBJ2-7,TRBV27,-,TGTGCCAGCAGTTCCTTGGGGGCGGGTTACGAGCAGTACTTC,CASSSLGAGYEQYF
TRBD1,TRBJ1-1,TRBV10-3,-,TGTGCCATCAGTGCGGCCGGGACAGGGGGCGGGGGAGCTTTCTTT,CAISAAGTGGGGAFF
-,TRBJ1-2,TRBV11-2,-,TGTGCCAGCAGCTTACTCGGGACTCATTATGGCTACACCTTC,CASSLLGTHYGYTF
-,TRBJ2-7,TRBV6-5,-,TGTGCCAGCAGTAGCACAGCGGGCGAGCAGTACTTC,CASSSTAGEQYF
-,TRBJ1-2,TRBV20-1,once,TGCAGTGCTAAAAGAATCTACGGCTACACCTTC,CSAKRIYGYTF
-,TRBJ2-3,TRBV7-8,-,TGTGCCAGCAGCGCAGGACTTTCCCGCGCCACAGATACGCAGTATTTT,CASSAGLSRATDTQYF
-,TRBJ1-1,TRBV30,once,TGTGCCTGGAGCCCTGGGGGGACCACGACGGAAGCTTTCTTT,CAWSPGGTTTEAFF
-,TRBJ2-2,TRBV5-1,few,TGCGCCAGCAGCTTGAATATCGGGAACACCGGGGAGCTGTTTTTT,CASSLNIGNTGELFF
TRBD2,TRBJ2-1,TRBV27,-,TGTGCCAGCAGTTGGCCGGGACTAGCCAATGAGCAGTTCTTC,CASSWPGLANEQFF
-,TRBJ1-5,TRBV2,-,TGTGCCAGCAGTGAACGCCGGGGTAATCAGCCCCAGCATTTT,CASSERRGNQPQHF
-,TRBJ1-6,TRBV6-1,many,TGTGCCATTGGTAGGAGTTCCTATAATTCACCCCTCCACTTT,CAIGRSSYNSPLHF
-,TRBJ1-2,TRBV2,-,TGTGCCAGCAGTGGGACAGCGCCTAACTATGGCTACACCTTC,CASSGTAPNYGYTF
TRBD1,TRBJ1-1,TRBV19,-,TGTGCCAGTAGTCCGGGGACAGGTAGTTTGAACACTGAAGCTTTCTTT,CASSPGTGSLNTEAFF
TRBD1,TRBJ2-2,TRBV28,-,TGTGCCAGCGGGGGATTCGGGACAGGGTCAGTGAACACCGGGGAGCTGTTTTTT,CASGGFGTGSVNTGELFF
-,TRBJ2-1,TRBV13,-,TGTGCCAGCGCCGGACTTGAGGCTAGCCTCCCTTTCTACAATGAGCAGTTCTTC,CASAGLEASLPFYNEQFF
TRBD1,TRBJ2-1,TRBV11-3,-,TGTGCCAGCAGCTTAGATGGTTACGGGACAGGGACGGAAAATGAGCAGTTCTTC,CASSLDGYGTGTENEQFF
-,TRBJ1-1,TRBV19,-,TGTGCCAGTAGTAAGGACTGGGACACTGAAGCTTTCTTT,CASSKDWDTEAFF
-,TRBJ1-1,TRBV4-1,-,TGCGCCAGCAGCCAAGAACAGGGCAGGAACACTGAAGCTTTCTTT,CASSQEQGRNTEAFF
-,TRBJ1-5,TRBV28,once,TGTGCCAGCAGAACGATCGGGGTGGGCAATCAGCCCCAGCATTTT,CASRTIGVGNQPQHF
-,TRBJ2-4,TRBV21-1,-,TGTGCCAGCAGCAAAAGGCTACCCTTCGGGGATATAGCCAAAAACATTCAGTACTTC,CASSKRLPFGDIAKNIQYF
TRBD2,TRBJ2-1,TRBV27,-,TGTGCCAGCAGTCCAAAGCAATTCTCTAGACTAGCCGGCGGCAATGAGCAGTTCTTC,CASSPKQFSRLAGGNEQFF
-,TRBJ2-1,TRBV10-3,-,TGTGCCATCAGTCCACTAGACCGGGAGCAGTTCTTC,CAISPLDREQFF
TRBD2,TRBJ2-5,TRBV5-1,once,TGCGCCAGCAGCTTGGCCGGGCGGGGGGGCCAAGAGACCCAGTACTTC,CASSLAGRGGQETQYF
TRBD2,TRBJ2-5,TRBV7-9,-,TGTGCCAGCAGCTTTCGGCGGGAGCGTGGGGAGACCCAGTACTTC,CASSFRRERGETQYF
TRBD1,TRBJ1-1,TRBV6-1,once,TGTGCCAGCAGTGACAGGCAGGGGGGTAACACTGAAGCTTTCTTT,CASSDRQGGNTEAFF
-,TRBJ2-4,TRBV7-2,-,TGTGCCAGCAGTCGTCCCCAGGGGACCTTAGCCAAAAACATTCAGTACTTC,CASSRPQGTLAKNIQYF
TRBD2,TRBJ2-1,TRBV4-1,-,TGCGCCAGCAGCGCTAGCGGGGGCGGTTCGGGTCAGGAGCAGTTCTTC,CASSASGGGSGQEQFF
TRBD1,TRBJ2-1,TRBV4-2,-,TGTGCCAGCAGCCAAGACCCAGGGGGCGCCTACAATGAGCAGTTCTTC,CASSQDPGGAYNEQFF
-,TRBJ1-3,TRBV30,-,TGTGCCTGGGAAGGCCGGGTGGCTGGAAACACCATATATTTT,CAWEGRVAGNTIYF
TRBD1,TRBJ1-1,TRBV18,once,TGTGCCAGCTCACCCTCAGGGGACAGGGTGAACACTGAAGCTTTCTTT,CASSPSGDRVNTEAFF
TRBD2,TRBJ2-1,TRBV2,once,TGTGCCAGCAAGGAGTGGGGACTAGCGGGGAATGAGCAGTTCTTC,CASKEWGLAGNEQFF
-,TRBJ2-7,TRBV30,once,TGTGCCTGGACCCCCAAGGGTTGGGTGTACCGACTAAACGACGAGCAGTACTTC,CAWTPKGWVYRLNDEQYF
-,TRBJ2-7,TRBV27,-,TGTGCCAGCAGGGACCTAGCGGACAGCTCCTACGAGCAGTACTTC,CASRDLADSSYEQYF
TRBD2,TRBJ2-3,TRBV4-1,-,TGCGCCAGCAGCCGGACTAGCGGGGACGCAGATACGCAGTATTTT,CASSRTSGDADTQYF
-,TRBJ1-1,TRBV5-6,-,TGTGCCAGCAGCTTGGTTAGCCTCCGGGGCACTGAAGCTTTCTTT,CASSLVSLRGTEAFF
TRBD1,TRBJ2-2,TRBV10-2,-,TGCGCCAGCAGTGACAGGGGGACCGGGGAGCTGTTTTTT,CASSDRGTGELFF